Included here is one T cell receptor (beta chain) sequence, with context. Authors' processing steps: Counts of nucleated cells, estimated from reference gene primer amplification, were obtained. Measured with immunoSEQ multiplex PCR; TCRdb has only the in-frame clones, and not every one. V, J and clone size were drawn from that table, and D and trimming were deduced from the DNA. The data show around 260,000 clones, 65% to 90% seen once. These data originate in a study of blood T cell repertoires in COVID-19. Study details: The samples span acute and convalescent COVID-19 from the United States, Italy and Spain. The cDNA or gDNA used as material had been derived from T cells, B-cell-depleted T cells, or PBMCs.

Germline V gene sequence: CDR1 SGHTA, CDR2 FQGNSA. The ends were cut back, 1 base at V and 10 bases at J, with 11 bases in the middle. The CDR3 totals 13 residues. Input material: peripheral blood. This clonotype originated in a man younger than 45 with active or convalescent COVID-19. The V and J genes are TRBV7-2 and TRBJ2-1; possibly TRBD2 for D (6 bases). The CDR3: CASSLEREDEQFF. DNA of the CDR3: TGTGCCAGCAGCTTAGAGAGGGAGGACGAGCAGTTCTTC.